The 5 T cell receptor beta chains listed next were all sequenced from one sample in a study of T-cell reconstitution after alpha-beta-depleted transplantation in children. Unique molecular identifiers tagged the TCRbeta library. TCRdb re-derived calls from the PCR reads in MiXCR, one entry per CDR3 protein. The sample holds 400,000 to 500,000 distinct CDR3 sequences; about 11% are singletons and the top ten take roughly 5.1%. The sample in question was PBMCs from the stem cell graft donor, obtained from the stem cell graft. These receptors came from a human donor who donated a stem cell graft to a child with acute myeloid leukemia.

The V and J genes are TRBV5-1 and TRBJ2-7; TRBD1 agrees at 8 bases. V lost 3 bases, J lost 0 bases, and 8 bases stayed unmatched. The CDR3 length is 16 residues. Germline CDR1 is SGHRS and CDR2 is YFSETQ. The CDR3 DNA reads TGCGCCAGCAGCTCGATCCCCGGGACAGGCTCCTACGAGCAGTACTTC. Protein product: CASSSIPGTGSYEQYF.

The genes are TRBV12-3 or TRBV12-4 and TRBJ1-1; the match to TRBD1 covers 7 bases. The CDR3 is 13 residues long. The J segment lost 9 bases and the V segment lost 6 bases, leaving 10 bases of the junction unmatched. The CDR3 coding sequence is TGTGCCAGCAGCGCCCTTTTACAGGGGAAAGCTTTCTTT. Protein product: CASSALLQGKAFF.

The chain carries TRBV7-2 and TRBJ1-5; 7 bases agree with TRBD1. CDR1 SGHTA and CDR2 FQGNSA come from the germline V gene. J lost 5 bases, V lost 6 bases, and 4 bases had no gene match. This CDR3 contains 13 residues. The CDR3 is CASRSTGDQPQHF. CDR3 DNA sequence: TGTGCCAGCAGATCCACAGGGGATCAGCCCCAGCATTTT.

The chain carries TRBV9 and TRBJ2-3; 9 positions agree with TRBD1. Germline trimming cut 5 bases from V and 1 base from J; bases unmatched to any gene: 17. The CDR3 contains 19 residues. Germline values: CDR1 SGDLS, CDR2 YYNGEE. The CDR3 protein is CASRNRGRMRMEGTDTQYF. The CDR3 DNA is TGTGCCAGCAGAAACAGGGGGCGCATGCGGATGGAAGGCACAGATACGCAGTATTTT.

The sample holds a few counts of this clonotype. This chain connects TRBV9 to TRBJ2-5; 7 bases align to TRBD1. J was trimmed by 5 bases and V by 0 bases; bases with no gene match: 1. There are 13 residues in the CDR3. Germline-derived CDR1 and CDR2 are SGDLS and YYNGEE. The CDR3 DNA reads as TGTGCCAGCAGCGTAGTGACAGGGGAGACCCAGTACTTC. Protein sequence: CASSVVTGETQYF. The whole variable domain, filled in from reference TRBV9 and TRBJ2-5, reads DSGVTQTPKHLITATGQRVTLRCSPRSGDLSVYWYQQSLDQGLQFLIQYYNGEERAKGNILERFSAQQFPDLHSELNLSSLELGDSALYFCASSVVTGETQYFGPGTRLLVL.